This T cell receptor (beta chain) is from a study of blood T cell repertoires in COVID-19. Data came from immunoSEQ multiplex PCR; TCRdb stores just in-frame clones and leaves some out. The sample lists 30,000 or so clones; roughly 90% were seen once. This CDR3 spans 16 amino acids. Sequenced material: peripheral blood. V and J are TRBV21-1 and TRBJ2-1; the table's D call TRBD2 went unverified against the DNA. TRBV21-1 is noted as a pseudogene. This TCR was sampled from a woman aged 40-49 years with active or convalescent COVID-19. As DNA, the CDR3 is TGTGCCAGCAGCATAAGCGGGGAGGGGGGTTACAATGAGCAGTTCTTC. It encodes CASSISGEGGYNEQFF.